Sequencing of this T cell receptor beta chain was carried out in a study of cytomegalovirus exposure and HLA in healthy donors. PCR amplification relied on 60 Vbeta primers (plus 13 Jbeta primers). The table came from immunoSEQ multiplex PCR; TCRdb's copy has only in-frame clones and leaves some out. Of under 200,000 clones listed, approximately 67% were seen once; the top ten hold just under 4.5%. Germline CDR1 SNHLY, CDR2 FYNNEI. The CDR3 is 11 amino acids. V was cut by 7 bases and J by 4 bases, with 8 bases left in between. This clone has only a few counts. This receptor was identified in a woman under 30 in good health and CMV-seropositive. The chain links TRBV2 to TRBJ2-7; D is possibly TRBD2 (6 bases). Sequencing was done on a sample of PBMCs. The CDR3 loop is CASTGEYEQYF. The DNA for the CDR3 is TGTGCCAGCACGGGGGAGTACGAGCAGTACTTC.